The 14 T cell receptor beta chains in this list originate from one sample, sequenced in a study of identical twins. One entry per CDR3 protein, called by TCRdb with MiXCR from the 5' RACE reads. There are 350,000 or so distinct CDR3 sequences in the sample; approximately 10% occur only once, and around 8.6% lies in the top ten. Material for sequencing was naive T cells sorted from blood. The source is a woman between 45 and 65 years old in good health.

This chain joins TRBV4-1 and TRBJ2-2; the match to TRBD2 covers 13 bases. V was clipped by 4 bases and J by 6 bases; unmatched bases: 2. This CDR3 has 15 amino acids. Germline V gene lookup returns CDR1 MGHRA and CDR2 YSYEKL. CDR3 residues: CASSRGLAGAGELFF. Here the CDR3 DNA reads TGCGCCAGCAGCCGCGGACTAGCGGGAGCCGGGGAGCTGTTTTTT.

This clonotype was seen repeatedly, ten times or more. The rearrangement uses TRBV3-1 and TRBJ2-1; the D is unclear. Trimming removed 7 bases from V and 8 bases from J, with 9 bases in between. Germline CDR1 LGHDT, CDR2 YNNKEL (reference sequence). The CDR3 is made up of 11 amino acids. The CDR3 DNA sequence: TGTGCCAGCACCCGGAAGGATGAGCAGTTCTTC. Protein sequence: CASTRKDEQFF.

This clonotype has ten or more counts. The CDR3 sequence: CSARASLSTDTQYF. In nucleotides, the CDR3 is TGCAGTGCTAGAGCGTCCCTGAGCACAGATACGCAGTATTTT. This chain connects TRBV20-1 to TRBJ2-3; D call uncertain. This CDR3 contains 14 residues. Germline values: CDR1 DFQATT, CDR2 SNEGSKA (reference sequence). V lost 1 base, J lost 0 bases, and 8 bases lay in between.

This clonotype was recorded at least ten times. The V call is TRBV13, the J call TRBJ1-1; no definite D call. This CDR3 has 12 residues. Trimming pared 5 bases from V and 1 base from J, leaving 5 bases between. Germline V gene data show CDR1 as PRHDT and CDR2 as FYEKMQ (reference sequence). The CDR3 region has the DNA TGTGCCAGCAGCCCCTGGAACACTGAAGCTTTCTTT. Encoded protein: CASSPWNTEAFF. Full variable domain (remainder filled in from reference TRBV13 and TRBJ1-1): AAGVIQSPRHLIKEKRETATLKCYPIPRHDTVYWYQQGPGQDPQFLISFYEKMQSDKGSIPDRFSAQQFSDYHSELNMSSLELGDSALYFCASSPWNTEAFFGQGTRLTVV.

The chain links TRBV13 to TRBJ2-5; D is unclear. Germline loops: CDR1 PRHDT, CDR2 FYEKMQ (reference sequence). This CDR3 is 12 amino acids long. V was pared by 5 bases and J by 4 bases, with 8 bases between. CDR3 residues: CASSMPGETQYF. For the CDR3, the DNA is TGTGCCAGCAGCATGCCCGGAGAGACCCAGTACTTC. The variable domain in full, with the rest retrieved from reference TRBV13 and TRBJ2-5, is AAGVIQSPRHLIKEKRETATLKCYPIPRHDTVYWYQQGPGQDPQFLISFYEKMQSDKGSIPDRFSAQQFSDYHSELNMSSLELGDSALYFCASSMPGETQYFGPGTRLLVL.

In its sample, this clonotype was seen many times. The chain uses TRBV20-1 and TRBJ2-3; 7 positions match TRBD2. With V trimmed by 3 bases and J by 10 bases, 10 bases remained unmatched. The CDR3 totals 13 residues. Germline-derived CDR1 and CDR2 are DFQATT and SNEGSKA (reference sequence). The chain's CDR3 is CSASPTSYAAQYF. The CDR3, as DNA: TGCAGTGCTAGCCCGACTAGCTATGCTGCGCAGTATTTT.

This clonotype was seen only a few times. The chain is built from TRBV10-2 and TRBJ2-7; D is unresolved. Germline lookup yields CDR1 WSHSY and CDR2 SAAADI. The CDR3 runs to 11 residues. V dropped 0 bases and J dropped 9 bases, with 6 bases sitting between them. The CDR3 coding sequence is TGCGCCAGCAGTGAGTCGACGAGGCAGTACTTC. The encoded protein is CASSESTRQYF.

The chain couples TRBV5-1 to TRBJ2-1; 8 positions agree with TRBD2. Unmatched junction bases numbered 12, after V lost 6 bases and J lost 7 bases. This CDR3 region has 15 residues. The germline V gene encodes CDR1 SGHRS and CDR2 YFSETQ. The CDR3: CASKAITREGNEQFF. As DNA, the CDR3 is TGCGCCAGCAAGGCAATAACCCGGGAGGGTAATGAGCAGTTCTTC.

This clonotype appeared many times. The rearrangement links TRBV5-1 to TRBJ2-7, with D tentatively TRBD2 (6 bases). The CDR3 has 14 residues. The V gene lost 4 bases and the J gene lost 0 bases, with 11 bases spanning the gap. Per germline, CDR1 SGHRS and CDR2 YFSETQ. This chain's CDR3 is CASSTTSYSYEQYF. CDR3 sequence (DNA): TGCGCCAGCAGCACTACTAGCTACTCCTACGAGCAGTACTTC.

CDR3 sequence reads: CASSEAGGPHEQYV. The DNA of the CDR3 is TGTGCCAGCAGTGAGGCGGGAGGGCCCCACGAGCAGTACGTC. The chain employs TRBV2 and TRBJ2-7, with 9 bases matching TRBD2. Per the germline V gene, CDR1 is SNHLY and CDR2 is FYNNEI. V was pared by 3 bases and J by 5 bases, with 5 bases of the junction left unmatched. This CDR3 is 14 amino acids long.

The sample holds many counts of this clonotype. V gene TRBV28 combines with J gene TRBJ2-1, with D unresolved. Trimming cost V 1 base and J 7 bases, with 14 bases left between them. CDR3 length: 15 amino acids. Germline CDR1 and CDR2: MDHEN and SYDVKM. The CDR3 region has the DNA TGTGCCAGCAGTTTATTAGTCGAGGATCCTAATGAGCAGTTCTTC. It is translated as CASSLLVEDPNEQFF.

In this sample, this clonotype turned up many times. The chain combines TRBV5-1 with TRBJ2-7; D tentatively reads TRBD1 or TRBD2 (5 bases each). Deletions cut 0 bases from V and 2 bases from J, with 12 bases between. The CDR3 runs 15 residues. Germline V gene lookup returns CDR1 SGHRS and CDR2 YFSETQ. The CDR3 coding sequence is TGCGCCAGCAGCTTGGACGGGAACAGGCCCTACGAGCAGTACGTC. This translates into CASSLDGNRPYEQYV.

This clonotype occurred a few times. This chain joins TRBV5-1 and TRBJ2-5; 7 nucleotides agree with TRBD1. CDR1 and CDR2 from the germline V gene are SGHRS and YFSETQ. V dropped 6 bases and J dropped 5; count of bases not matched to a gene: 10. This CDR3 comprises 14 residues. CDR3: CASTRQGRRETQYF. The CDR3 DNA sequence: TGCGCCAGCACCCGACAGGGCAGACGGGAGACCCAGTACTTC.

V is TRBV2 and J is TRBJ2-7; D possibly corresponds to TRBD2 (6 bases). Germline V gene lookup returns CDR1 SNHLY and CDR2 FYNNEI. The CDR3 has 16 residues. The V end was cut by 2 bases, the J end by 0 bases, with 14 bases between. The CDR3 protein is CASSESMGGFSYEQYF. Written as DNA, the CDR3 is TGTGCCAGCAGTGAAAGTATGGGAGGCTTCTCCTACGAGCAGTACTTC.